This passage covers 2 T cell receptor beta chains from one sample sequenced in a study of beta chain features in type 1 diabetes. The whole isolated RNA underwent reverse transcription, so sequencing captured expressed TCRB transcripts. The data were produced by immunoSEQ multiplex PCR, yet TCRdb's version contains in-frame clones alone and is incomplete. The sample holds 400,000 to 500,000 clones; approximately 15% are singletons and the top ten take 0.035% to 0.04%. Sample: naive CD4+ T cells from blood. These receptors all come from a man aged 30 to 39 in good health.

This clone showed up just a few times. This chain links TRBV2 with TRBJ2-7; unclear D gene. Deletions cut 0 bases from V and 8 bases from J, with 5 bases between. CDR1 and CDR2 from the germline V gene are SNHLY and FYNNEI. The CDR3 contains 11 residues. In DNA form, the CDR3 reads TGTGCCAGCAGTGAAGCAGCGCAGCAGTACTTC. Translating gives CASSEAAQQYF.

This clone was seen more than once but under ten times. The chain uses TRBV7-9 and TRBJ2-1; D is unresolved. The length of the CDR3 is 15 residues. Germline CDR1 and CDR2: SEHNR and FQNEAQ (reference sequence). Trimming took 2 bases from V and 10 from J, leaving 18 bases between them. The CDR3 bases are TGTGCCAGCAGCTTACAAGGGAAGAAACCGTTCGAGCAGTTCTTC. Its protein product is CASSLQGKKPFEQFF.